A selection of T cell receptor beta chains follows, all from one sample in a study of CD8+CD57+ T cells in acquired aplastic anemia. TCRdb called the reads again in MiXCR, with one record for every CDR3 protein. The data hold about 260,000 distinct CDR3 sequences, with roughly 82% observed a single time. The sequenced material came from sorted CD4+, CD8+, or CD8+CD57+ T cells (not recorded which) from PBMCs. The receptors were gathered from a human donor with aplastic anemia. The CDR3 runs from the conserved cysteine through the conserved F or W. A D gene is named only where the DNA matches it firmly. Clone size is stated in some rows and not others, as once, few, many or a class when expanded.

J gene,V gene,clone size,D gene,CDR3 protein,CDR3 DNA
TRBJ1-6,TRBV5-6,few,-,CASSLEGSGYNSPLHF,TGTGCCAGCAGCTTGGAGGGGAGCGGCTATAATTCACCCCTCCACTTT
TRBJ2-1,TRBV20-1,-,TRBD2,CSARAPLAGQYNEQFF,TGCAGTGCTAGAGCACCCTTAGCGGGCCAATACAATGAGCAGTTCTTC
TRBJ2-3,TRBV7-3,once,-,CASSLAGQPHTHYF,TGTGCCAGCAGCTTAGCGGGACAGCCACACACGCACTATTTT
TRBJ2-1,TRBV7-8,-,-,CASSLTDPRDTHYNEQFF,TGTGCCAGCAGCTTAACGGACCCCCGGGACACCCACTATAATGAGCAGTTCTTC
TRBJ2-1,TRBV5-4,few,-,CASSLASGNGQDEQFF,TGTGCCAGCAGCTTGGCGAGCGGAAACGGTCAGGATGAGCAGTTCTTC
TRBJ1-1,TRBV5-1,-,TRBD1,CACSLWDSGTEAFF,TGCGCCTGCAGCTTGTGGGACAGCGGAACTGAAGCTTTCTTT
TRBJ2-2,TRBV2,-,TRBD1,CASGEGGTGEPFF,TGTGCCAGCGGGGAAGGGGGCACAGGGGAGCCGTTTTTT
TRBJ2-6,TRBV2,-,-,CASTDGGIHAQSFGPGF,TGTGCCAGCACTGATGGGGGGATCCACGCGCAGTCCTTCGGCCCAGGTTTC
TRBJ2-1,TRBV7-9,-,TRBD2,CASSVWPGGPLEQFF,TGTGCCAGCAGCGTATGGCCGGGAGGGCCGCTTGAGCAGTTCTTC
TRBJ2-4,TRBV5-4,-,-,CASGFTGDIQYF,TGTGCCAGCGGCTTTACTGGCGACATTCAGTACTTC
TRBJ1-2,TRBV20-1,many,-,CSAGTTLEYGYTF,TGCAGTGCAGGGACAACCCTAGAGTATGGCTACACCTTC
TRBJ2-5,TRBV20-1,-,-,CSGGRQETQYF,TGCAGTGGTGGACGGCAAGAGACCCAGTACTTC
TRBJ1-4,TRBV11-2,-,TRBD1,CASSLFPGTVNEKLFF,TGTGCCAGCAGCTTATTCCCGGGGACAGTGAATGAAAAACTGTTTTTT
TRBJ2-5,TRBV9,-,-,CASSGGSGPQTQYF,TGTGCCAGCAGCGGAGGGTCAGGTCCGCAGACTCAGTACTTC
TRBJ1-2,TRBV7-9,-,-,CASRLTGDAHYGGTF,TGTGCCAGCAGGTTGACTGGGGACGCCCACTACGGCGGCACCTTC
TRBJ1-1,TRBV24-1,-,TRBD1,CATSAGQKNTEAFF,TGTGCCACCAGCGCGGGACAGAAGAACACTGAAGCTTTCTTT
TRBJ2-3,TRBV10-3,-,-,CAIGDGGTDTQYF,TGTGCCATCGGCGACGGGGGCACTGATACGCAGTATTTT
TRBJ1-6,TRBV20-1,few,-,CSARGSRDSPLHF,TGCAGTGCTAGGGGATCTCGGGATTCACCCCTCCACTTT
TRBJ2-3,TRBV7-8,-,-,CASSFGQGAEQQF,-
TRBJ2-5,TRBV7-9,-,-,CASSQGGGNGQAEYF,TGTGCCAGCAGCCAGGGGGGCGGAAACGGTCAGGCTGAGTACTTC
TRBJ1-6,TRBV11-2,-,TRBD1,CASSLPGQGSAGYNSPLHF,TGTGCCAGCAGCTTGCCTGGACAGGGATCGGCTGGCTATAATTCACCCCTCCACTTT
TRBJ1-1,TRBV9,-,-,CVSSAEASPSGRAFF,TGTGTCAGCAGCGCCGAAGCCAGTCCCTCAGGGCGGGCTTTCTTT
TRBJ1-4,TRBV6-1,-,-,CASSKGGLNEKLFF,TGTGCCAGCAGTAAGGGGGGCCTTAATGAAAAACTGTTTTTT
TRBJ1-6,TRBV11-2,-,-,CASSCGRGSYNSPLHF,TGTGCCAGCAGCTGCGGCAGAGGGTCCTATAATTCACCCCTCCACTTT
TRBJ2-1,TRBV7-2,-,-,CASSFEGGGGSHELVF,TGTGCCAGCAGCTTTGAAGGAGGTGGGGGGAGCCATGAGTTGGTCTTC
TRBJ1-2,TRBV9,-,-,CASSVGLADTVTRYTF,TGTGCCAGCAGCGTAGGACTAGCGGACACAGTTACGCGCTACACCTTC
TRBJ2-3,TRBV2,-,-,CASRDGGTDLHYF,TGTGCCAGCAGGGACGGGGGCACAGATTTGCACTATTTT
TRBJ1-2,TRBV11-3,-,-,CASSVDMTGYGYTF,TGTGCCAGCAGCGTAGATATGACAGGTTATGGCTACACCTTC
TRBJ1-1,TRBV7-2,-,TRBD1,CASSLTGGADSEAFF,TGTGCCAGCAGCTTGACAGGGGGCGCCGACTCTGAAGCTTTCTTT
TRBJ2-1,TRBV5-4,-,TRBD2,CASSFTRAGSLSF,TGTGCCAGCAGCTTTACACGAGCGGGAAGTCTGTCCTTC
TRBJ2-5,TRBV9,-,-,CASGNAGSIQYFEYF,-
TRBJ2-1,TRBV7-3,-,-,CASSALPLGEQFF,TGTGCCAGCAGTGCTCTCCCGCTCGGGGAGCAGTTCTTC
TRBJ1-1,TRBV7-4,-,-,CASSASSAEAFF,TGTGCCAGCAGCGCCTCTAGCGCTGAAGCTTTCTTT
TRBJ1-1,TRBV15,-,-,CASSGGGEADTQAFF,TGTGCCAGCAGCGGGGGCGGGGAGGCGGACACTCAAGCTTTCTTT